The rows below give T cell receptor beta chains drawn from one sample of a study of beta chain bispecific antibodies for T cell cancers. No antigen is known for these receptors. TCRdb independently ran MiXCR on the 5' RACE reads; one entry per CDR3 protein. The table records some 20,000 distinct CDR3 sequences, about 2.7% of them present only once. Source material: healthy donor T cells cultured with leukemia cells. The receptors shown here come from a human donor in good health. Some clones in this sample may be carry-over from other donors' samples. The CDR3 runs from the conserved cysteine through the conserved F or W. The D gene is left open where the match is weak. Expanded clones are given a class, and other clones once, few, many or no size at all.

clone_size	d_call	v_call	j_call	cdr3_aa	cdr3_nt
many	-	TRBV5-6	TRBJ2-5	CASSLRVEETQYF	TGTGCCAGCAGCTTACGGGTAGAAGAGACCCAGTACTTC
many	TRBD1	TRBV27	TRBJ1-1	CASSYRGMYTEAFF	TGTGCCAGCAGTTACAGGGGAATGTACACTGAAGCTTTCTTT
many	-	TRBV15	TRBJ2-2	CATSPRWIANTGELFF	TGTGCCACCAGCCCCCGCTGGATAGCGAACACCGGGGAGCTGTTTTTT
many	-	TRBV5-1	TRBJ2-7	CASSQGGQLFYEQYF	TGCGCCAGCAGCCAGGGGGGACAGCTGTTCTACGAGCAGTACTTC
many	TRBD2	TRBV13	TRBJ2-7	CASSSAISGGFSYEQYF	TGTGCCAGCAGCTCTGCCATTAGCGGGGGGTTCTCCTACGAGCAGTACTTC
many	-	TRBV10-3	TRBJ1-2	CAISEWPAGPNYGYTF	TGTGCCATCAGTGAGTGGCCGGCCGGACCTAACTATGGCTACACCTTC
few	-	TRBV19	TRBJ1-1	CAILRPQGNTEAFF	TGTGCCATACTCCGACCACAGGGAAATACTGAAGCTTTCTTT
many	-	TRBV6-5	TRBJ1-1	CASSYSEQGEAFF	TGTGCCAGCAGTTACTCGGAACAGGGTGAAGCTTTCTTT
many	TRBD1	TRBV12-3/TRBV12-4	TRBJ1-1	CASCWTGGTEAFF	TGTGCCAGCTGTTGGACAGGGGGCACTGAAGCTTTCTTT
-	-	TRBV5-6	TRBJ2-7	CASSSMMGLREQYF	TGTGCCAGCAGCTCTATGATGGGCCTGAGAGAGCAGTACTTC
many	-	TRBV2	TRBJ2-3	CASSEVRKTDTQYF	TGTGCCAGCAGTGAGGTCAGGAAAACAGATACGCAGTATTTT
many	-	TRBV12-3/TRBV12-4	TRBJ1-4	CAVKNATNEKLFF	TGTGCCGTTAAGAATGCAACTAATGAAAAACTGTTTTTT
many	-	TRBV3-1	TRBJ2-5	CASRPRSLKETQYF	TGTGCCAGCAGACCAAGGTCCTTAAAAGAGACCCAGTACTTC
many	-	TRBV27	TRBJ1-2	CASSLRGDLLNYGYTF	TGTGCCAGCAGTTTAAGAGGGGACCTACTCAACTATGGCTACACCTTC
many	-	TRBV30	TRBJ2-7	CAWSVPGPEQYF	TGTGCCTGGAGTGTACCCGGGCCCGAGCAGTACTTC
many	-	TRBV12-3/TRBV12-4	TRBJ1-4	CASSPTGGQDGLFF	TGTGCCAGCAGTCCCACGGGGGGGCAGGATGGACTGTTTTTT
many	TRBD1	TRBV5-1	TRBJ2-7	CASSNYRDRVNEQYF	TGCGCCAGCAGCAACTACCGGGACAGGGTCAACGAGCAGTACTTC
many	-	TRBV6-5	TRBJ2-1	CARIPRGIQFF	TGTGCCAGGATCCCCCGGGGGATCCAGTTCTTC
many	-	TRBV27	TRBJ1-6	CASSPLFAGNEDNSPLHF	TGTGCCAGCAGTCCCCTCTTCGCCGGCAACGAGGATAATTCACCCCTCCACTTT
medium-sized	-	TRBV7-6	TRBJ2-5	CASSFQGNDQETQYF	TGTGCCAGCAGCTTCCAAGGGAACGACCAAGAGACCCAGTACTTC
few	-	TRBV3-1	TRBJ2-1	CASSDYTASYNEQFF	TGTGCCAGCAGCGACTACACTGCCTCCTACAATGAGCAGTTCTTC
many	-	TRBV21-1	TRBJ2-1	CASSPGTSNRLLSSYNEQFF	TGTGCCAGCAGCCCCGGGACGTCGAACCGCCTTTTGAGCTCCTACAATGAGCAGTTCTTC
many	TRBD1	TRBV19	TRBJ1-1	CASSDRGGLTEAFF	TGTGCCAGCTCGGACAGGGGGGGACTTACTGAAGCTTTCTTT
medium-sized	-	TRBV20-1	TRBJ2-5	CSASVGLQETQYF	TGCAGTGCTAGTGTCGGTCTACAAGAGACCCAGTACTTC
many	-	TRBV20-1	TRBJ1-4	CSAPDREKLFF	TGCAGTGCCCCCGATAGGGAAAAACTGTTTTTT
-	-	TRBV10-2	TRBJ2-7	CASSDLSIYEQYF	TGCGCCAGCAGTGATCTGAGTATCTACGAGCAGTACTTC
many	-	TRBV11-2	TRBJ1-3	CASRSQGSGNTIYF	TGTGCCAGCAGGTCTCAGGGTTCTGGAAACACCATATATTTT
many	TRBD2	TRBV20-1	TRBJ2-3	CSGTSGQLAGGSDTQYF	TGCAGTGGGACGAGCGGGCAGCTAGCGGGGGGGTCAGATACGCAGTATTTT
-	TRBD2	TRBV19	TRBJ2-7	CASGLAGGVSYEQYF	TGTGCCAGTGGACTAGCGGGGGGAGTTTCCTACGAGCAGTACTTC
many	-	TRBV28	TRBJ1-4	CASSPGRENEKLFF	TGTGCCAGCAGCCCCGGTAGGGAGAATGAAAAACTGTTTTTT
-	-	TRBV2	TRBJ1-1	CASSEAYGNTEAFF	TGTGCCAGCAGTGAAGCGTATGGGAACACTGAAGCTTTCTTT
many	TRBD1	TRBV6-1	TRBJ2-7	CAIRGIPAGTGDEQYF	TGTGCCATACGCGGTATCCCTGCCGGGACAGGGGACGAGCAGTACTTC
-	TRBD2	TRBV5-5	TRBJ2-7	CASSFGGGDYEQYF	TGTGCCAGCAGCTTCGGGGGGGGGGACTACGAGCAGTACTTC
-	-	TRBV4-1	TRBJ2-4	CASSPPGGVGGLAKNIQYF	TGCGCCAGCAGCCCCCCCGGAGGTGTAGGAGGTTTAGCCAAAAACATTCAGTACTTC
many	-	TRBV6-6	TRBJ1-1	CASSFTDTEAFF	TGTGCCAGCAGTTTTACGGACACTGAAGCTTTCTTT
many	-	TRBV7-8	TRBJ2-7	CASSPTGGAYEQYF	TGTGCCAGCAGCCCTACAGGGGGGGCCTACGAGCAGTACTTC
many	-	TRBV2	TRBJ1-5	CASSLTAQPQHF	TGTGCCAGCAGTCTGACCGCCCAGCCCCAGCATTTT
many	-	TRBV10-2	TRBJ1-6	CASSEGALALHF	TGCGCCAGCAGTGAGGGGGCCCTGGCCCTCCACTTT
many	-	TRBV7-9	TRBJ2-1	CASSWSGGYNEQFF	TGTGCCAGCAGCTGGTCAGGGGGGTACAATGAGCAGTTCTTC
many	TRBD2	TRBV13	TRBJ2-1	CASSSRAGGPYNEQFF	TGTGCCAGCAGCTCCAGAGCGGGGGGGCCGTACAATGAGCAGTTCTTC
many	-	TRBV20-1	TRBJ1-6	CSAREQGPNSPLHF	TGCAGTGCTAGAGAGCAGGGACCTAATTCACCCCTCCACTTT
many	-	TRBV29-1	TRBJ2-1	CSVLTSSYNEQFF	TGCAGCGTACTGACGAGCTCCTACAATGAGCAGTTCTTC
many	TRBD1	TRBV5-1	TRBJ2-7	CASSLNRGQNYEQYF	TGCGCCAGCAGCCTGAACCGGGGACAGAACTACGAGCAGTACTTC
few	-	TRBV11-3	TRBJ2-1	CASSLAQSSYNEQFF	TGTGCCAGCAGCTTAGCCCAGAGCTCCTACAATGAGCAGTTCTTC
many	TRBD1	TRBV5-1	TRBJ2-7	CASSEGTGGVHEQYF	TGCGCCAGCAGTGAAGGGACAGGGGGCGTCCACGAGCAGTACTTC
many	TRBD2	TRBV11-2	TRBJ2-3	CASSLDSRLASTDTQYF	TGTGCCAGCAGCTTAGACTCACGACTAGCTAGCACAGATACGCAGTATTTT
-	TRBD1	TRBV5-5	TRBJ2-2	CASSLSVPDRGNTGELFF	TGTGCCAGCAGCTTGTCAGTCCCGGACAGGGGAAACACCGGGGAGCTGTTTTTT
few	-	TRBV5-4	TRBJ2-1	CASRPYPRQMRRNEQFF	TGTGCCAGCAGACCCTATCCGCGACAGATGAGACGCAATGAGCAGTTCTTC
many	TRBD2	TRBV5-6	TRBJ2-1	CASSLLAGGPNEQFF	TGTGCCAGCAGCTTGTTAGCGGGGGGCCCTAATGAGCAGTTCTTC
many	-	TRBV27	TRBJ2-7	CASSSPQVGYEQYF	TGTGCCAGCAGTTCCCCACAAGTGGGCTACGAGCAGTACTTC
many	TRBD1	TRBV28	TRBJ2-5	CASSQGQAMGARETQYF	TGTGCCAGCAGTCAAGGACAGGCAATGGGGGCGCGGGAGACCCAGTACTTC